This T cell receptor beta chain was sequenced in a study of OX40 agonist ivuxolimab in advanced cancers. Study overall: Three patients, one with hepatocellular carcinoma and two with cutaneous melanoma, achieved partial responses.

The CDR3 is made up of 17 amino acids. Profiling relied on immunoSEQ multiplex PCR, and the TCRdb table lists in-frame clones only, not all of them. The sample holds more than 11,000 clones, 65% to 85% seen once. The input for sequencing was CD4+ or CD8+ T cells sorted from blood, taken in a trial of the OX40 agonist ivuxolimab. This receptor was obtained from an adult with an advanced solid tumor such as melanoma, head and neck, liver or kidney cancer. The J gene is TRBJ2-4, the V gene TRBV21-1. TRBV21-1 is classified as a pseudogene. CDR3 sequence: CASTFFIPGDAKNIQYF. Here the CDR3 DNA reads TGTGCCAGCACCTTTTTTATACCGGGCGACGCCAAAAACATTCAGTACTTC.